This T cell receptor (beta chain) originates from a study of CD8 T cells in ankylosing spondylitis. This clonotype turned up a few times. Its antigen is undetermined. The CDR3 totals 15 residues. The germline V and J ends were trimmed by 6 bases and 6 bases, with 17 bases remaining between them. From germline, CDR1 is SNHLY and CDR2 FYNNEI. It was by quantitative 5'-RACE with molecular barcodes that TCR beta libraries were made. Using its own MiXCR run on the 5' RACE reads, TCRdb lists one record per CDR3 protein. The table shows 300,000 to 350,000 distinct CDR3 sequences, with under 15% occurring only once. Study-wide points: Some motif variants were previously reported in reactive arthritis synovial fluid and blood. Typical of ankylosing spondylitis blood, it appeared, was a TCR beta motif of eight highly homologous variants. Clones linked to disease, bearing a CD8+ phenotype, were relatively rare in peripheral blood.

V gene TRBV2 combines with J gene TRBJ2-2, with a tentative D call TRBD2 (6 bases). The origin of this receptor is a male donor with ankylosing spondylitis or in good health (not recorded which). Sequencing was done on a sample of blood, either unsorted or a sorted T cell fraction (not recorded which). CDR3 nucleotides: TGTGCCAGCAGCCTCCGGGACTCCCAGGCCGGGGAGCTGTTTTTT. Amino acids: CASSLRDSQAGELFF.